These 30 T cell receptor beta chains came from one sample sequenced in a study of blood T cells in healthy people across ages. Together with a sample-barcoded 5' primer, a J-beta primer mix was included in a second PCR lasting about 7 to 12 cycles. Using its own MiXCR run on the 5' RACE reads, TCRdb lists one record per CDR3 protein. Altogether 850,000 or so distinct CDR3 sequences are present, 29% being singletons, with the ten largest covering roughly 17%. Sequenced sample: blood. These receptors were collected from a woman of 80 years or more in good health.

This clonotype has only a few counts. V and J are TRBV11-2 and TRBJ2-4, with D tentatively TRBD1 or TRBD2 (6 bases each). Trimming stripped 5 bases from V and 15 bases from J, with 20 bases between. In germline, CDR1 is SGHAT, CDR2 FQNNGV. This CDR3 is 13 amino acids long. This CDR3 is CASSLTAGTPGYF. CDR3 coding DNA: TGTGCCAGCAGCCTCACGGCGGGGACACCGGGGTACTTC.

In the case of this clonotype: A read error may be the cause here, since a much bigger clone is one base away. The chain links TRBV20-1 to TRBJ2-7; D not resolved. Germline CDR1 DFQATT, CDR2 SNEGSKA (reference sequence). V lost 6 bases to trimming and J lost 10 bases, with 28 bases between them. CDR3 length: 15 residues. CDR3 in amino acids: CSAPSDGQRQESQYF. The CDR3 coding sequence is TGCAGTGCCCCCAGCGATGGGCAGAGACAAGAGTCCCAGTACTTC.

With regard to this clonotype: One base away lies a much larger clone, so this may be a sequencing read error. V is TRBV28 and J is TRBJ2-5, with TRBD1 matching 10 bases. This CDR3 has 15 residues. CDR1 is MDHEN and CDR2 is SYDVKM in the germline V gene. The CDR3 bases are TGTGCCAACAGTCCAATGGACAGGGGGGGAGAGACCCAGTACTTC. Translating gives CANSPMDRGGETQYF.

This clonotype has more than one count but fewer than ten. This chain joins TRBV5-1 and TRBJ1-5; D is perhaps TRBD1 (6 bases). V was trimmed by 0 bases and J by 4 bases, leaving 11 bases between them. CDR1 and CDR2 (germline): SGHRS, YFSETQ. The CDR3 extends over 15 amino acids. CDR3 region: CASSLGGQINQPQHF. The CDR3 nucleotides read TGCGCCAGCAGCTTGGGGGGGCAGATTAATCAGCCCCAGCATTTT. The full variable domain, rest sourced from reference TRBV5-1 and TRBJ1-5, is KAGVTQTPRYLIKTRGQQVTLSCSPISGHRSVSWYQQTPGQGLQFLFEYFSETQRNKGNFPGRFSGRQFSNSRSEMNVSTLELGDSALYLCASSLGGQINQPQHFGDGTRLSIL.

In the case of this clonotype: This may be a read error: a much more frequent sequence differs by one nucleotide. The chain joins TRBV18 to TRBJ2-5; 7 bases align to TRBD1. CDR1 is KGHSH, CDR2 LQKENI, per germline. The CDR3 runs to 14 residues. Trimming took 0 bases from V and 5 from J; bases not matched to a gene: 3. The CDR3 spells CASSPPQGWETQYF. The CDR3 DNA follows: TGTGCCAGCTCACCACCACAGGGGTGGGAGACCCAGTACTTC.

The sample holds many counts of this clonotype. CDR3 protein: CASRWTDGYTF. DNA for the CDR3: TGTGCCAGCAGATGGACAGATGGCTACACCTTC. V is TRBV12-3 or TRBV12-4 and J is TRBJ1-2; D possibly corresponds to TRBD1 (6 bases). This CDR3 has 11 residues. The V and J ends lost 6 bases and 6 bases respectively, with 8 bases between them.

The chain uses TRBV2 and TRBJ1-2; 11 positions agree with TRBD1. The CDR3 is 14 residues long. The trim removed 6 bases at V and 10 bases at J, leaving 10 bases unmatched. The germline V gene encodes CDR1 SNHLY and CDR2 FYNNEI. The CDR3 DNA sequence: TGTGCCAGCAGCTGGGACAGGGGGTTCGATGACTACACCTTC. It encodes CASSWDRGFDDYTF.

The chain has TRBV7-9 and TRBJ1-1; no clear D gene. The CDR3 loop spans 13 amino acids. Germline CDR1 and CDR2: SEHNR and FQNEAQ (reference sequence). Deletions cut 0 bases from V and 3 bases from J, with 5 bases between. Written as DNA, the CDR3 is TGTGCCAGCAGCTTAGCCGGCTACACTGAAGCTTTCTTT. Residues: CASSLAGYTEAFF.

This chain uses TRBV7-2 with TRBJ1-4; possibly TRBD1 for D (5 bases). Germline CDR1 SGHTA, CDR2 FQGNSA. CDR3 length: 16 residues. Between the trimmed V and J ends, which lost 5 bases and 3 bases, there was a span of 16 bases. CDR3 region: CASSNRPPGSNEKLFF. CDR3 bases: TGTGCCAGCAGCAACCGCCCCCCAGGGTCTAATGAAAAACTGTTTTTT.

With respect to this clonotype: A much larger clone sits a single nucleotide away, making a read error possible. The J gene is TRBJ2-3, the V gene TRBV7-2; D is undetermined. The length of the CDR3 is 13 residues. Germline CDR1 is SGHTA and CDR2 is FQGNSA. Trimming shortened V by 6 bases and J by 8 bases, and 15 bases separated the two germline ends. Here the CDR3 reads CASRLSPSTTQYF. The CDR3 bases are TGTGCCAGCAGGTTGAGCCCTTCGACTACGCAGTATTTT.

For this clonotype: With a much larger clone just one base away, this may be a read error. V and J are TRBV6-5 and TRBJ2-4; TRBD1 is a possible D gene (5 bases). CDR3 length: 12 residues. V lost 11 bases to trimming and J lost 4 bases, with 12 bases between them. The V gene's germline CDR1 is MNHEY and CDR2 SVGAGI. CDR3 coding DNA: TGTGCCGGCGGTTACAGGAAAAACATTCAGTACTTC. Residues: CAGGYRKNIQYF.

At least ten counts were recorded for this clonotype. This sequence joins TRBV20-1 and TRBJ1-2; no clear D gene. The CDR3 has 13 amino acids. V dropped 0 bases and J dropped 4 bases, with 9 bases sitting between them. The germline V gene has CDR1 DFQATT and CDR2 SNEGSKA (reference sequence). The CDR3 is CSARDNLGYGYTF. The CDR3 nucleotides are TGCAGTGCTAGAGATAATTTAGGCTATGGCTACACCTTC.

This clonotype was observed at least ten times. The rearrangement links TRBV7-2 to TRBJ2-2; 7 bases map to TRBD2. Germline lookup yields CDR1 SGHTA and CDR2 FQGNSA. The CDR3 runs 17 residues. The V and J ends lost 3 bases and 4 bases, in that order; junction bases with no gene match: 11. The DNA for the CDR3 is TGTGCCAGCAGCTTTTTATGGGGGGGGTCATCCACCGGGGAGCTGTTTTTT. It translates to CASSFLWGGSSTGELFF.

This clonotype has ten or more counts. The chain is built from TRBV3-1 and TRBJ2-7; TRBD2 aligns across 13 bases. Germline CDR1 reads LGHDT; CDR2 reads YNNKEL (reference sequence). The CDR3 totals 14 residues. The trim removed 4 bases at V and 5 bases at J, leaving 2 bases unmatched. CDR3 sequence (DNA): TGTGCCAGCAGCCTGGGACTAGCGGGGCACGAGCAGTACTTC. Translation: CASSLGLAGHEQYF.

The genes are TRBV15 and TRBJ1-4; D is unresolved. The CDR3 runs to 14 residues. V shed 5 bases and J shed 5 bases, with 12 bases lying between them. Germline V gene sequence: CDR1 LNHNV, CDR2 YYDKDF (reference sequence). In DNA, the CDR3 is TGTGCCACCAGCCCCTCACGGATAAATGAAAAACTGTTTTTT. It translates to CATSPSRINEKLFF.

This clonotype appeared a few times. The chain uses TRBV20-1 and TRBJ2-2; 9 bases align to TRBD1. J lost 0 bases, V lost 6 bases, and 5 bases had no gene match. Looked up from germline, CDR1 is DFQATT and CDR2 is SNEGSKA (reference sequence). The CDR3 is made up of 15 amino acids. The CDR3 sequence: CSAGGTGTNTGELFF. CDR3 bases: TGCAGTGCAGGGGGGACAGGGACGAACACCGGGGAGCTGTTTTTT.

The rearrangement uses TRBV7-2 and TRBJ1-6; D is uncertain. Looked up from germline, CDR1 is SGHTA and CDR2 is FQGNSA. Trimming pared 6 bases from V and 13 bases from J, leaving 19 bases between. The CDR3 extends over 14 amino acids. The CDR3 region is CASRTRVPAQPLHF. Here the CDR3 DNA reads TGTGCCAGCAGAACCCGGGTCCCAGCTCAGCCCCTCCACTTT.

This clonotype was seen repeatedly, ten times or more. The gene calls are TRBV6-2 or TRBV6-3 and TRBJ1-1; D perhaps matches TRBD1 (6 bases). The CDR3 has 13 amino acids. Germline V gene lookup returns CDR1 MNHEY and CDR2 SVGEGT. V was cut by 6 bases and J by 7 bases, with 15 bases left in between. CDR3 coding DNA: TGTGCCAGCAGACCACAGGGAGGGCGTGAAGCTTTCTTT. Translating it yields CASRPQGGREAFF.

Of note for this clonotype: A much larger clonotype is one base distant, so this may be a read error. J is TRBJ2-3 and V is TRBV10-3, with D tentatively TRBD1 (6 bases). Germline CDR1 is ENHRY and CDR2 is SYGVKD. The CDR3 is 11 amino acids. CDR3 region: CAIGEGSRGYF. In nucleotides, the CDR3 is TGTGCCATCGGTGAGGGAAGCAGGGGGTATTTT.

V is TRBV11-3 and J is TRBJ2-1, with no clear D. V gave up 6 bases and J gave up 0 bases, with 9 bases separating them. Germline V lookup: CDR1 SGHNT, CDR2 YENEEA. The CDR3 length is 14 residues. The chain's CDR3 is CASSVSGSYNEQFF. The CDR3 region has the DNA TGTGCCAGCAGTGTCTCGGGCTCCTACAATGAGCAGTTCTTC. The full variable domain, its missing parts supplied by reference TRBV11-3 and TRBJ2-1, is EAGVVQSPRYKIIEKKQPVAFWCNPISGHNTLYWYLQNLGQGPELLIRYENEEAVDDSQLPKDRFSAERLKGVDSTLKIQPAELGDSAVYLCASSVSGSYNEQFFGPGTRLTVL.

This clonotype has more than one count but fewer than ten. The V gene is TRBV3-1, the J gene TRBJ2-4; 8 bases agree with TRBD1. TRBJ2-7 explains the end of the DNA better; the J call may be wrong. This CDR3 contains 12 residues. In germline, CDR1 is LGHDT, CDR2 YNNKEL (reference sequence). The CDR3 reads CATRSGGNEQYF. The CDR3 nucleotides are TGTGCCACGCGGTCAGGGGGCAACGAGCAGTACTTC.

This clonotype was counted only a few times. V and J are TRBV2 and TRBJ1-2, with D possibly matching TRBD1 (5 bases). The germline V gene encodes CDR1 SNHLY and CDR2 FYNNEI. The CDR3 covers 12 residues. V lost 8 bases, J lost 3 bases, and 10 bases lay in between. CDR3 coding DNA: TGTGCCAGCGGGCGGGGGGACTATGGCTACACCTTC. Its protein product is CASGRGDYGYTF.

The chain carries TRBV4-3 and TRBJ2-2; possibly TRBD1 for D (5 bases). Trimming left V 10 bases short and J 4 bases short, with 13 bases between. There are 13 residues in the CDR3. Germline loops: CDR1 LGHNA, CDR2 YSLEER. The CDR3 spells CATRQPTTGELFF. The CDR3 bases are TGCGCCACGAGACAGCCCACCACCGGGGAGCTGTTTTTT.

The chain joins TRBV20-1 to TRBJ1-5; TRBD1 might be the D (5 bases). Trimming cost V 6 bases and J 4 bases, with 25 bases left between them. The germline CDR1 and CDR2 sequences are DFQATT and SNEGSKA (reference sequence). This CDR3 region has 17 residues. CDR3 in DNA: TGCAGTGCCTACTCGGGACGGTCCGTCGGGTATAATCAGCCCCAGCATTTT. It yields the protein CSAYSGRSVGYNQPQHF.

Regarding this clonotype: A much larger clone is a single base away; this may be a read error. The chain is built from TRBV10-1 and TRBJ2-3, with TRBD2 matching 7 bases. In germline, CDR1 is WNHNN, CDR2 SYGVQD (reference sequence). V lost 7 bases and J lost 3; bases outside the gene matches: 7. This CDR3 has 14 amino acids. The CDR3, as DNA: TGCGCCAGCAATCGGGGGGTCGGGACAGATACGCAGTATTTT. Amino acid sequence: CASNRGVGTDTQYF.

In its sample, this clonotype was seen a few times. This sequence joins TRBV28 and TRBJ2-3, with D possibly matching TRBD2 (6 bases). This CDR3 spans 15 amino acids. In germline, CDR1 is MDHEN, CDR2 SYDVKM. Trimming removed 5 bases from V and 8 bases from J, with 20 bases in between. The CDR3 DNA reads TGTGCCAGCAGTCTTACGGCCCCCCAGGGAGGTACGCAGTATTTT. Protein product: CASSLTAPQGGTQYF.

Comment on this clonotype: A much bigger clone sits one base away, suggesting this may be a read error. The genes are TRBV18 and TRBJ2-7; TRBD1 aligns across 10 bases. This CDR3 is built from 17 residues. In germline, CDR1 is KGHSH, CDR2 LQKENI. CDR3 region: CTSSPRTGTGETYEQYF. In nucleotides, the CDR3 is TGTACCAGCTCACCGCGTACTGGGACAGGGGAAACCTACGAGCAGTACTTC.

This clonotype was recorded a few times. The rearrangement joins TRBV27 to TRBJ2-2; no reliable D call. Trimming removed 5 bases from V and 5 bases from J, with 12 bases in between. This CDR3 comprises 14 residues. The germline V gene has CDR1 MNHEY and CDR2 SMNVEV (reference sequence). CDR3: CASSPHAGTGELFF. The CDR3 nucleotides read TGTGCCAGCAGTCCTCATGCCGGGACCGGGGAGCTGTTTTTT.

The chain recombines TRBV2 with TRBJ2-3, with a tentative D call TRBD2 (6 bases). Trimming removed 6 bases from V and 1 base from J, with 14 bases in between. There are 15 residues in the CDR3. Germline loops: CDR1 SNHLY, CDR2 FYNNEI. The CDR3 reads CASRAQGLGTDTQYF. CDR3 DNA: TGTGCCAGCAGGGCTCAGGGACTGGGCACAGATACGCAGTATTTT.

This chain uses TRBV10-1 with TRBJ1-5, with D perhaps matching TRBD1 (5 bases). Trimming removed 4 bases at V and 3 bases at J, with 7 bases between. The CDR3 is 13 residues long. CDR1 and CDR2 from the germline V gene are WNHNN and SYGVQD (reference sequence). The CDR3 DNA sequence: TGCGCCAGCAGTGCGGGGACCAATCAGCCCCAGCATTTT. The encoded protein is CASSAGTNQPQHF.